This is a list of T cell receptor beta chains from one sample in a study of beta chain features in type 1 diabetes. Sequencing was performed with immunoSEQ multiplex PCR; in TCRdb, only in-frame clones are kept and a portion is missing. The data show roughly 450,000 clones, with roughly 11% seen just once and approximately 0.05% held by the top ten. Input material: naive CD4+ T cells from blood. These TCRs come from a woman aged 18-35 years in good health. The CDR3 runs from the conserved cysteine through the conserved F or W. D genes are given only for firm matches. A clone size is listed for some rows: how often the clone was seen (once, few, many), or a class if it is expanded.

V gene	D gene	clone size	J gene	CDR3 DNA	CDR3 protein
TRBV4-1	TRBD2	NA	TRBJ2-1	TGCGCCAGCAGCCAAGCTTCTAGCGGGATCACGTTCTTC	CASSQASSGITFF
TRBV23-1	NA	NA	TRBJ1-5	TGCGCCAGCAGTCAATCGAAAAACCTGCAAGGGGATAGCAATCAGCCCCAGCATTTT	CASSQSKNLQGDSNQPQHF
TRBV5-6	NA	NA	TRBJ2-3	TGTGCCAGCAGCTTCTCGGGGGGCCCAGTTAGTAATACGCAGTATTTT	CASSFSGGPVSNTQYF
TRBV2	NA	few	TRBJ1-4	TGTGCCAGCAACGAAATACGTGAAAAACTGTTTTTT	CASNEIREKLFF
TRBV9	TRBD2	few	TRBJ2-5	TGTGCCAGCAGCGTGACGAGCGGGAGTAAGGAGACCCAGTACTTC	CASSVTSGSKETQYF
TRBV9	TRBD2	few	TRBJ2-3	TGTGCCAGCAGCTACGCGACTAGCCGGAACGCAGATACGCAGTATTTT	CASSYATSRNADTQYF
TRBV11-2	NA	few	TRBJ2-5	TGTGCCAGCAGCTTAGATCCAGGGACCCAGTACTTC	CASSLDPGTQYF
TRBV29-1	NA	few	TRBJ2-1	TGCAGCGTTGCTGCCGTACCAGGACAGATATACAATGAGCAGTTCTTC	CSVAAVPGQIYNEQFF
TRBV18	TRBD1	few	TRBJ1-6	TGTGCCAGCTCACAGGGACAGCGTGAATCCCTCCACTTT	CASSQGQRESLHF
TRBV6-5	TRBD2	NA	TRBJ2-4	TGTGCCAGCAGTTCCGTAGCGGGAGGTAAAAACATTCAGTACTTC	CASSSVAGGKNIQYF
TRBV11-2	NA	NA	TRBJ2-5	TGTGCCAGCAGCTTATTTGGGGGCAGCCAAGAGACCCAGTACTTC	CASSLFGGSQETQYF
TRBV29-1	TRBD2	few	TRBJ2-1	TGCAGCGTTCGCAGGGTGGGCGGCGGGAGCTCCTACAATGAGCAGTTCTTC	CSVRRVGGGSSYNEQFF
TRBV7-2	NA	NA	TRBJ2-4	TGTGCCAGCAGCTTATTGGGGGCAGCCAAAAACATTCAGTACTTC	CASSLLGAAKNIQYF
TRBV27	NA	few	TRBJ1-6	TGTGCCAGCAGATGGACACTTTATTCACCCCTCCACTTT	CASRWTLYSPLHF
TRBV28	NA	NA	TRBJ1-4	TGTGCCAGCAGTTTATATGAAAAACTGTTTTTT	CASSLYEKLFF
TRBV7-2	NA	NA	TRBJ2-7	TGTGCCAGCAGCTTAGCGAGCCAGGGAGAGCAGTACTTC	CASSLASQGEQYF
TRBV9	NA	NA	TRBJ2-2	TGTGCCAGCAGCGTAGCTGGGCCCGGGGAGCTGTTTTTT	CASSVAGPGELFF
TRBV28	NA	NA	TRBJ1-2	TGTGCCAGCAGTTTTGACTCCAACTATGGCTACACCTTC	CASSFDSNYGYTF
TRBV7-7	TRBD2	few	TRBJ2-3	TGTGCTAGCAGCTTAGCGGGGGGCATCGGCACAGATACGCAGTATTTT	CASSLAGGIGTDTQYF
TRBV25-1	NA	NA	TRBJ1-6	TGTGCCAGCAGTGCCTCTGGGGGGACCTATAATTCACCCCTCCACTTT	CASSASGGTYNSPLHF
TRBV7-3	NA	NA	TRBJ2-7	TGTGCCAGCAGCCGGATCGAACGGGGCGAGCAGTACTTC	CASSRIERGEQYF
TRBV7-9	TRBD2	few	TRBJ2-5	TGTGCCAGCAGCTTAAGCGGGAGACGAGAGACCCAGTACTTC	CASSLSGRRETQYF
TRBV7-7	NA	few	TRBJ2-2	TGTGCTAGCAGCACCCCGAACACCGGGGAGCTGTTTTTT	CASSTPNTGELFF
TRBV5-6	TRBD2	few	TRBJ2-7	TGTGCCAGCAGCTTCCCTAGCGGGGAGGCCTACGAGCAGTACTTC	CASSFPSGEAYEQYF
TRBV25-1	NA	few	TRBJ2-5	TGTGCCAGCAGTGAGGCAGAGACCCAGTACTTC	CASSEAETQYF
TRBV7-2	NA	NA	TRBJ2-5	TGTGCCAGCAGCTTAGGGACACAGACTTCGGGGACCCAGTACTTC	CASSLGTQTSGTQYF
TRBV9	NA	many	TRBJ2-5	TGTGCCAGCAGCGCCGGTTTGGCTCGCGCAGAGACCCAGTACTTC	CASSAGLARAETQYF
TRBV7-2	TRBD2	NA	TRBJ2-7	TGTGCCAGCAGCTTAAGTCCCCTAGCGGGAGGGGAGCAGTACTTC	CASSLSPLAGGEQYF
TRBV6-6	TRBD2	few	TRBJ2-1	TGTGCCAGCCGGACTAGCGGGGCCAGGCACAATGAGCAGTTCTTC	CASRTSGARHNEQFF
TRBV7-2	TRBD1	NA	TRBJ1-2	TGTGCCAGCAGCTCAAGACAGGGTGAGAATGGCTACACCTTC	CASSSRQGENGYTF
TRBV4-1	TRBD1	NA	TRBJ1-1	TGCGCCAGCAGCCGGACAGGGCTGAACACTGAAGCTTTCTTT	CASSRTGLNTEAFF
TRBV10-3	NA	few	TRBJ1-1	TGTGCCATCAGTGAGTCCGGCACTGAAGCTTTCTTT	CAISESGTEAFF